The source of this TCR beta chain is a study of shared clonotypes between healthy human individuals. CDR1 and CDR2 (germline): SNHLY, FYNNEI. The CDR3 covers 13 residues. V shed 4 bases and J shed 1 base, with 7 bases lying between them. Sequencing was performed with immunoSEQ multiplex PCR; in TCRdb, only in-frame clones are kept and a portion is missing. The sample lists millions of clones, just over 90% occurring once. The specimen was naive CD4+ T cells sorted from blood. As for subset: CD45RA+ positively selected. This TCR derives from a man younger than 35 in good health. V usage is TRBV2 and J usage is TRBJ1-1; D gene ambiguous. CDR3 DNA: TGTGCCAGCAGTGTCGCCGAGAACACTGAAGCTTTCTTT. Protein product: CASSVAENTEAFF.